Below, 19 T cell receptor beta chains from the same sample are listed, as sequenced in a study of blood T cell repertoires in COVID-19. Repertoires were generated with immunoSEQ multiplex PCR, while TCRdb's copy carries only in-frame clones and drops some. The table lists roughly 200,000 clones, roughly 81% of them singletons. Sequencing used peripheral blood. The receptors were gathered from a woman aged 70-85 years with active or convalescent COVID-19.

In this sample, this clone turned up once. The chain recombines TRBV19 with TRBJ2-7; the D is unclear. Trimming removed 4 bases from V and 0 bases from J, with 10 bases in between. There are 14 residues in the CDR3. Germline assignment: CDR1 LNHDA and CDR2 SQIVND (reference sequence). In DNA, the CDR3 is TGTGCCAGTAGTACCAGACACAGCTCCTACGAGCAGTACTTC. Translated, it gives CASSTRHSSYEQYF.

Worth noting for this clone: An end of the junction differs from the germline gene, which may be a read error. This chain joins TRBV7-9 and TRBJ2-7, with 9 bases fitting TRBD1. This CDR3 region has 13 residues. From germline, CDR1 is SEHNR and CDR2 FQNEAQ (reference sequence). The CDR3 sequence is CASSLTIRDRAFF. The CDR3 bases are TGTGCCAGCAGCTTAACGATTAGGGACAGGGCCTTCTTC.

V usage is TRBV3-1 (or the pseudogene TRBV3-2) and J usage is TRBJ2-5; 7 positions agree with TRBD2. Germline lookup yields CDR1 LGHDT and CDR2 YNNKEL (reference sequence). V was pared by 0 bases and J by 5 bases, with 3 bases of the junction left unmatched. The CDR3 runs to 14 residues. This CDR3 reads CASSQEPGRETQYF. In nucleotides, the CDR3 is TGTGCCAGCAGCCAAGAGCCCGGGAGGGAGACCCAGTACTTC.

V is TRBV7-2 and J is TRBJ2-1, with 15 bases aligning to TRBD2. The CDR3 has 16 amino acids. V lost 5 bases to trimming and J lost 6 bases; unmatched junction nucleotides: 5. The germline V gene has CDR1 SGHTA and CDR2 FQGNSA. CDR3 DNA: TGTGCCAGCAGCCCAAGGACTAGCGGGAGGGCCAATGAGCAGTTCTTC. Translated, it gives CASSPRTSGRANEQFF.

This clone was observed once. The chain joins TRBV6-5 to TRBJ2-1; 8 positions match TRBD1. V was clipped by 5 bases and J by 3 bases; unmatched bases: 3. In germline, CDR1 is MNHEY, CDR2 SVGAGI. The CDR3 runs 14 residues. The DNA for the CDR3 is TGTGCCAGCAGTCTCGACAGGGGCTACAATGAGCAGTTCTTC. As protein: CASSLDRGYNEQFF.

J is TRBJ2-7 and V is TRBV6-2 or TRBV6-3; D is undetermined. Deletions cut 2 bases from V and 5 bases from J, with 4 bases between. Germline loops: CDR1 MNHEY, CDR2 SVGEGT. This CDR3 has 11 residues. The CDR3 DNA follows: TGTGCCAGCAGTTACCCCAACGAGCAGTACTTC. This gives the protein CASSYPNEQYF.

This rearrangement joins TRBV13 to TRBJ2-3; TRBD2 matches at 12 bases. V shed 5 bases, J shed 6 bases, and the junction held 6 bases outside the gene matches. Germline V gene lookup returns CDR1 PRHDT and CDR2 FYEKMQ (reference sequence). This CDR3 has 15 amino acids. CDR3 coding DNA: TGTGCCAGCAGCCCTAGCGGGAGGGGAGAGGATACGCAGTATTTT. Its translation is CASSPSGRGEDTQYF.

The chain links TRBV21-1 to TRBJ2-7; the table assigns TRBD1, which was not confirmed against the DNA. TRBV21-1 is noted as a pseudogene. There are 16 residues in the CDR3. The CDR3 spells CASSAQTERESYEQYF. In DNA form, the CDR3 reads TGTGCCAGCAGCGCCCAGACAGAAAGAGAGTCCTACGAGCAGTACTTC.

The V gene is TRBV5-4, the J gene TRBJ2-3, with D possibly TRBD1 on 6 matching bases. Per germline, CDR1 SGHNT and CDR2 YYREEE (reference sequence). The germline V and J ends were trimmed by 5 bases and 4 bases, with 20 bases remaining between them. CDR3 size: 16 residues. The chain's CDR3 is CASRPSGFEGADTQYF. The CDR3 region has the DNA TGTGCCAGCAGGCCCTCGGGTTTTGAGGGGGCAGATACGCAGTATTTT.

The chain links TRBV29-1 to TRBJ2-2; D remains ambiguous. The CDR3 has 13 amino acids. Trimming took off 6 bases at V and 1 base at J, with 9 bases between the two ends. Germline lookup yields CDR1 SQVTM and CDR2 ANQGSEA. CDR3: CSVRVLNTGELFF. CDR3 in DNA: TGCAGCGTCCGGGTCCTGAACACCGGGGAGCTGTTTTTT.

This clone was seen ten or more times. This sequence joins TRBV24-1 and TRBJ1-1; a possible D gene is TRBD1 (5 bases). The CDR3 is 16 amino acids. With 0 bases removed from V and 1 base from J, the gap between germline ends came to 11 bases. Germline V CDR1 and CDR2: KGHDR, SFDVKD. The CDR3 DNA reads TGTGCCACCAGTGATTTGCGACGGGGGAAGAACACTGAAGCTTTCTTT. It yields the protein CATSDLRRGKNTEAFF.

This chain joins TRBV18 and TRBJ1-1, with unresolved D. Trimming shortened V by 1 base and J by 3 bases, and 12 bases separated the two germline ends. Germline V gene data show CDR1 as KGHSH and CDR2 as LQKENI. The CDR3 spans 15 residues. The CDR3 loop reads CASSPRRSGDTEAFF. CDR3 sequence (DNA): TGTGCCAGCTCACCACGCCGTTCCGGGGACACTGAAGCTTTCTTT.

This sequence joins TRBV11-1 and TRBJ2-3, with 13 positions matching TRBD2. Germline CDR1 SGHAT, CDR2 FQDESV (reference sequence). The CDR3 sequence is 14 residues long. Losses at the gene ends were 5 bases for V and 9 bases for J; bases not matched to a gene: 5. The DNA for the CDR3 is TGTGCCAGCAGCCCGGGACTAGCGGGATTAACGCAGTATTTT. It translates to CASSPGLAGLTQYF.

The gene calls are TRBV28 and TRBJ1-6; D may be TRBD1 (5 bases). The V end lost 4 bases, the J end lost 9 bases, and 13 bases lay between the germline ends. CDR1 and CDR2 from the germline V gene are MDHEN and SYDVKM. This CDR3 is built from 14 residues. The CDR3 DNA is TGTGCCAGCAGTTATCAGGGTAAAATTTCACCCCTCCACTTT. Translated, it gives CASSYQGKISPLHF.

The chain couples TRBV6-6 to TRBJ2-1, with TRBD2 matching over 7 bases. Germline V gives CDR1 MNHNY, CDR2 SVGAGI (reference sequence). The junction had 12 bases not matched to a gene; V was cut back by 5 bases and J by 2 bases. The CDR3 runs to 17 residues. Here the CDR3 reads CASSRPTSLNTYNEQFF. Written as DNA, the CDR3 is TGTGCCAGCAGTCGACCGACTAGCTTGAATACCTACAATGAGCAGTTCTTC.

The genes are TRBV29-1 and TRBJ2-3; perhaps TRBD1 as D (6 bases). Trimming cost V 7 bases and J 5 bases, with 25 bases left between them. CDR3 length: 16 residues. Germline-derived CDR1 and CDR2 are SQVTM and ANQGSEA. CDR3: CSAQATGPKQGDTQYF. In DNA, the CDR3 is TGCAGCGCCCAAGCCACCGGACCCAAACAGGGAGATACGCAGTATTTT.

The chain carries TRBV29-1 and TRBJ2-4, with 9 bases matching TRBD1. Germline lookup yields CDR1 SQVTM and CDR2 ANQGSEA. Trimming took 6 bases from V and 0 from J; bases not matched to a gene: 33. CDR3 length equals 24 residues. The CDR3 loop is CSVVRDRVLLVILGGLKAKNIQYF. The CDR3 bases are TGCAGCGTCGTGAGGGACAGGGTGTTATTAGTTATTCTCGGTGGGCTCAAAGCCAAAAACATTCAGTACTTC.

This sequence joins TRBV2 and TRBJ1-2; 7 bases map to TRBD1. CDR1 is SNHLY and CDR2 is FYNNEI in the germline V gene. CDR3 length: 14 residues. The ends lost 6 bases at V and 8 bases at J; junction bases unmatched: 12. As DNA, the CDR3 is TGTGCCAGCAGACAAACAGGGGAACAACGCGGCTACACCTTC. Translation gives CASRQTGEQRGYTF. The full variable domain, rest sourced from reference TRBV2 and TRBJ1-2, is EPEVTQTPSHQVTQMGQEVILRCVPISNHLYFYWYRQILGQKVEFLVSFYNNEISEKSEIFDDQFSVERPDGSNFTLKIRSTKLEDSAMYFCASRQTGEQRGYTFGSGTRLTVV.

The rearrangement joins TRBV19 to TRBJ1-1; TRBD1 matches 8 bases. V lost 3 bases, J lost 2 bases, and 11 bases stayed unmatched. The CDR3 is made up of 17 amino acids. Germline-derived CDR1 and CDR2 are LNHDA and SQIVND (reference sequence). The CDR3 DNA sequence: TGTGCCAGTAGTATTGCCCGAAGACAGGGGAGTAACACTGAAGCTTTCTTT. Protein: CASSIARRQGSNTEAFF.